Here is one T cell receptor beta chain with its context. In the library, individual cDNA molecules carried attached unique molecular identifiers. TCRdb reprocessed the 5' RACE reads via MiXCR and lists one record per CDR3 protein. The data show 63,000 or so distinct CDR3 sequences, 10% to 15% seen once. These data are taken from a study of early T cells in non-severe SARS-CoV-2 infection. Overall study: Chains were unpaired, as sequencing was done on bulk RNA from unsorted whole blood.

Germline CDR1 SQVTM, CDR2 ANQGSEA. V shed 2 bases and J shed 10 bases, with 13 bases lying between them. This CDR3 has 12 residues. The genes are TRBV29-1 and TRBJ2-3, with a tentative D call TRBD2 (5 bases). The clonotype was recovered from an adult who was a healthcare worker with PCR-confirmed SARS-CoV-2 infection or an uninfected control (not recorded which). The material sequenced was whole blood. CDR3 nucleotides: TGCAGCGTTGAATATAGGAAGAGGGCGCAGTATTTT. Translation: CSVEYRKRAQYF.